This TCR beta chain was profiled in a study of blood T cell dynamics during melanoma immunotherapy. Background on the study: Standard first-line treatment here was pembrolizumab or nivolumab plus ipilimumab in metastatic melanoma.

Every bulk PBMC sample received the same 350 ng of DNA. TCRdb keeps only in-frame clones here, not all; method: immunoSEQ multiplex PCR. The table records about 7,800 clones, 70% to 90% of them present only once. General study findings and limits: It remained unknown if the driving T cell clones were melanoma-specific.

Notes on this clone: The antigen is unknown.

Indicated time point: week 3, after first cycle of checkpoint inhibitor. The sequenced sample was blood, obtained from a patient treated with checkpoint blockade. The clonotype was recovered from a human donor with melanoma.

CDR3 sequence: CASRGPLYEQYF. CDR3 in DNA: TGTGCCAGCAGAGGCCCCCTTTACGAGCAGTACTTC. The chain uses TRBV27 and TRBJ2-7, with no clear D. In germline, CDR1 is MNHEY, CDR2 SMNVEV (reference sequence). This CDR3 has 12 amino acids. V was cut by 6 bases and J by 4 bases, with 10 bases left in between.